This T cell receptor beta chain is drawn from a study of post-analysis software for immune sequencing data. On the study more broadly: Included among the disease courses, which were recorded for the cohort, were relapsing-remitting, secondary progressive and progressive-relapsing multiple sclerosis. Findings and limits, study-wide: Compared with controls, patients had more of about five TRBV segments, including TRBV5-6, TRBV5-1 and TRBV20-1.

Per germline, CDR1 SGHVS and CDR2 FNYEAQ. The CDR3 consists of 16 residues. Trimming took 6 bases from V and 3 from J; bases not matched to a gene: 6. Unique molecular identifiers tagged the TCR beta cDNA libraries. MiXCR, applied by TCRdb to the PCR reads, yields one record per CDR3 protein. The sample carries fewer than 900,000 distinct CDR3 sequences, roughly 50% recorded once. A word on this clonotype: Antigen: not known.

The material sequenced was blood. This TCR was sampled from a girl aged 10-17 years with multiple sclerosis. The V gene is TRBV7-6, the J gene TRBJ2-1; TRBD2 aligns across 12 bases. This chain's CDR3 is CASRASTSGSYNEQFF. The CDR3 DNA is TGTGCCAGCAGGGCATCGACTAGCGGGAGCTACAATGAGCAGTTCTTC.